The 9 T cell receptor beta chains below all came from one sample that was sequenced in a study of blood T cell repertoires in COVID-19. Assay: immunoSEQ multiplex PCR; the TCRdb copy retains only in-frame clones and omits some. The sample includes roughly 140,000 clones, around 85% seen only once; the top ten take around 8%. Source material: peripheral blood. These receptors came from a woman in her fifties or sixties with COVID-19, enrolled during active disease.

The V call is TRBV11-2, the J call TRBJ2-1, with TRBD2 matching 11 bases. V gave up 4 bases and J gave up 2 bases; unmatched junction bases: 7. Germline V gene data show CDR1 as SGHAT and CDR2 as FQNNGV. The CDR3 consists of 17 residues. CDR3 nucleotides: TGTGCCAGCAGCTATAGCGGGGGGGCCGTTACCTACAATGAGCAGTTCTTC. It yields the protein CASSYSGGAVTYNEQFF.

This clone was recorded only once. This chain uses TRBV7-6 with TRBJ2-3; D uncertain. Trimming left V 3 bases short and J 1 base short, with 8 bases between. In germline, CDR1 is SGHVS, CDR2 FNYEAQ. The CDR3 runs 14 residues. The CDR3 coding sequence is TGTGCCAGCAGCTTGTCATTTGGCACAGATACGCAGTATTTT. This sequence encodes CASSLSFGTDTQYF.

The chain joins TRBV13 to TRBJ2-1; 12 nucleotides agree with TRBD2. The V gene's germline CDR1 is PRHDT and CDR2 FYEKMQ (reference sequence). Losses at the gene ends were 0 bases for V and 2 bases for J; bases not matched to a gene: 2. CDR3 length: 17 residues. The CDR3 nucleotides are TGTGCCAGCAGCTTAGGACTAGCGGGGGGTCCCTACAATGAGCAGTTCTTC. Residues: CASSLGLAGGPYNEQFF.

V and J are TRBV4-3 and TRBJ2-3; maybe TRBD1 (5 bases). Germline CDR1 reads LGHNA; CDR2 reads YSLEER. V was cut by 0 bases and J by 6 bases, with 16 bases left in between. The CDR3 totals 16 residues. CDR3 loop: CASSQEQAHQVDTQYF. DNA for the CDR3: TGCGCCAGCAGCCAAGAACAGGCACACCAGGTTGATACGCAGTATTTT.

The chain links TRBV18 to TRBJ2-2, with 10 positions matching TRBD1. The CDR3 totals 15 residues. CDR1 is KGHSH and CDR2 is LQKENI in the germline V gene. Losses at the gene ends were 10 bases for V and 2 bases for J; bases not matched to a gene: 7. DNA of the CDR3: TGTGCCACCAGGGACAGGGGTGGTAACACCGGGGAGCTGTTTTTT. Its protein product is CATRDRGGNTGELFF.

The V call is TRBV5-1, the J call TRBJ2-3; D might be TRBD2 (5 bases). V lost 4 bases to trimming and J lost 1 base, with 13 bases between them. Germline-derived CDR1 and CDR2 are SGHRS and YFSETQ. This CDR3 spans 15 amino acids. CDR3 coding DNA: TGCGCCAGCAGCCCGTCTTGGCGGGGCACAGATACGCAGTATTTT. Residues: CASSPSWRGTDTQYF.

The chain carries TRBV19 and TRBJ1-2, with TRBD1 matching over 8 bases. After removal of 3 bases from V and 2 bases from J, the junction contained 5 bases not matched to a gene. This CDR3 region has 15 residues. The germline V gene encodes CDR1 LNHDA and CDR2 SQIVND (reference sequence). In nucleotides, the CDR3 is TGTGCCAGTAGTATGGACAGGACAGGGAACTATGGCTACACCTTC. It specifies CASSMDRTGNYGYTF.

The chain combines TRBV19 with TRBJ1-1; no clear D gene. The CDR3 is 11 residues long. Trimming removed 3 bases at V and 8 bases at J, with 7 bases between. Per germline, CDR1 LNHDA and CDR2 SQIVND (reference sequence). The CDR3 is CASSIRSEAFF. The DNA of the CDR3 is TGTGCCAGTAGTATTAGATCAGAAGCTTTCTTT.

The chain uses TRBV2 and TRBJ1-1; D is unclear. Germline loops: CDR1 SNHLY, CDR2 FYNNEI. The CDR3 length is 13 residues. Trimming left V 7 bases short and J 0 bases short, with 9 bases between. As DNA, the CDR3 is TGTGCCAGCACGCGAGACATGAACACTGAAGCTTTCTTT. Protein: CASTRDMNTEAFF.